Shown below are 27 T cell receptor beta chains from a single sample sequenced in a study of T cell responses to AZD1222 COVID-19 vaccine. Sequenced by immunoSEQ multiplex PCR; TCRdb stores in-frame clones only, minus some. Seen here are some 100,000 clones, roughly 91% observed once, and the top ten hold 6% to 8%. The source material was peripheral blood, sampled 28 days after the second AZD1222 dose. The receptors were gathered from an adult who received the AZD1222 COVID-19 vaccine.

CDR3 protein: CASSPGTYNEQFF. As DNA, the CDR3 is TGTGCCAGCAGCCCGGGGACGTACAATGAGCAGTTCTTC. The genes are TRBV7-9 and TRBJ2-1; tentatively, D is TRBD1 or TRBD2 (5 bases each). CDR3 length equals 13 residues. Germline CDR1 is SEHNR and CDR2 is FQNEAQ (reference sequence). V was clipped by 5 bases and J by 4 bases, with 9 bases between them.

This chain connects TRBV18 to TRBJ1-3; unclear D gene. The CDR3 is 13 amino acids. The V gene lost 6 bases and the J gene lost 2 bases, with 8 bases spanning the gap. Germline CDR1 and CDR2: KGHSH and LQKENI. CDR3 amino acids: CASSSGPGNTIYF. The CDR3 coding sequence is TGTGCCAGCTCTAGCGGACCTGGAAACACCATATATTTT.

The V and J genes are TRBV5-1 and TRBJ2-5, with 7 bases fitting TRBD1. Trimming cost V 4 bases and J 2 bases; bases outside gene matches: 2. Germline V gives CDR1 SGHRS, CDR2 YFSETQ. CDR3 size: 13 residues. This chain's CDR3 is CASSATGQETQYF. CDR3 coding DNA: TGCGCCAGCAGCGCGACAGGGCAAGAGACCCAGTACTTC.

The gene calls are TRBV4-3 and TRBJ2-7; tentatively, D is TRBD1 or TRBD2 (5 bases each). The CDR3 consists of 14 residues. Deletions cut 0 bases from V and 6 bases from J, with 12 bases between. The germline gives CDR1 LGHNA, CDR2 YSLEER. CDR3 in amino acids: CASSQDSRDGEQYF. The CDR3, as DNA: TGCGCCAGCAGCCAAGATAGCCGGGACGGCGAGCAGTACTTC.

The sample holds one count of this clone. Other DNA sequences in this sample translate to the same CDR3. J is TRBJ2-1 and V is TRBV6-2 or TRBV6-3; no reliable D call. V shed 2 bases and J shed 6 bases, with 2 bases lying between them. The V gene's germline CDR1 is MNHEY and CDR2 SVGEGT. The CDR3 has 11 residues. The CDR3 sequence is CASSYPNEQFF. CDR3 bases: TGTGCCAGCAGTTACCCCAATGAGCAGTTCTTC.

As DNA, the CDR3 is TGTGCCAGCAGACCTAACAAACAGGGGGCTTATGGCAATCAGCCCCAGCATTTT. Protein sequence: CASRPNKQGAYGNQPQHF. The J gene is TRBJ1-5, the V gene TRBV6-2 or TRBV6-3; 9 bases fit TRBD1. This CDR3 has 18 amino acids. After removal of 6 bases from V and 2 bases from J, the junction contained 14 bases not matched to a gene. Per the germline V gene, CDR1 is MNHEY and CDR2 is SVGEGT.

The genes are TRBV14 and TRBJ2-3; D gene unclear. V shed 1 base and J shed 0 bases, with 11 bases lying between them. The CDR3 has 16 amino acids. Germline CDR1 is SGHDN and CDR2 is FVKESK. The CDR3 reads CASSQGHTTSTDTQYF. For the CDR3, the DNA is TGTGCCAGCAGCCAAGGACACACCACCAGCACAGATACGCAGTATTTT.

This clone was observed a single time. The J gene is TRBJ2-7, the V gene TRBV5-6; weak D call: TRBD2 (6 bases). Germline CDR1 is SGHDT and CDR2 is YYEEEE. CDR3 length: 15 residues. The CDR3 sequence: CASDLALGGAYEQYF. The CDR3 DNA reads as TGTGCGAGCGACCTGGCGTTGGGGGGTGCCTACGAGCAGTACTTC.

The chain is built from TRBV5-1 and TRBJ1-4; no firm D call. The ends were cut back, 4 bases at V and 0 bases at J, with 10 bases in the middle. Looked up from germline, CDR1 is SGHRS and CDR2 is YFSETQ. The CDR3 extends over 15 amino acids. The CDR3 DNA reads as TGCGCCAGCAGCGTCGACGGTGCAACTAATGAAAAACTGTTTTTT. Its protein is CASSVDGATNEKLFF.

J is TRBJ1-2 and V is TRBV30; D might be TRBD1 (6 bases). This CDR3 comprises 15 residues. Germline lookup yields CDR1 GTSNPN and CDR2 SVGIG (reference sequence). V was cut by 4 bases and J by 3 bases, with 18 bases left in between. CDR3 protein: CAWISKQGLDYGYTF. Written as DNA, the CDR3 is TGTGCCTGGATCTCCAAACAGGGACTGGACTATGGCTACACCTTC.

The V call is TRBV5-1, the J call TRBJ2-3; TRBD1 matches 7 bases. From germline, CDR1 is SGHRS and CDR2 YFSETQ. Losses at the gene ends were 4 bases for V and 2 bases for J; bases not matched to a gene: 7. CDR3 length: 15 amino acids. The CDR3 sequence is CASSEGQTFTDTQYF. CDR3 DNA sequence: TGCGCCAGCAGCGAGGGACAGACGTTCACAGATACGCAGTATTTT.

In this sample, this clone turned up once. The chain employs TRBV18 and TRBJ2-7, with a possible D match to TRBD1 (6 bases). The germline V and J ends were trimmed by 7 bases and 5 bases, with 18 bases remaining between them. The CDR3 covers 14 residues. CDR1 KGHSH and CDR2 LQKENI come from the germline V gene. The CDR3 DNA is TGTGCCAGCTGGCAGGGGACCGGGTCAAACGAGCAGTACTTC. Its protein is CASWQGTGSNEQYF.

The rearrangement uses TRBV11-2 and TRBJ2-2, with TRBD2 matching over 14 bases. After removal of 5 bases from V and 7 bases from J, the junction contained 9 bases not matched to a gene. Germline-derived CDR1 and CDR2 are SGHAT and FQNNGV. CDR3 length equals 17 residues. Here the CDR3 reads CASSVRLAGGLNGELFF. CDR3 nucleotides: TGTGCCAGCAGCGTCCGACTAGCGGGGGGGCTAAACGGGGAGCTGTTTTTT.

The chain combines TRBV6-5 with TRBJ2-3; 12 positions match TRBD2. The CDR3 length is 15 residues. J lost 5 bases, V lost 2 bases, and 2 bases had no gene match. The germline gives CDR1 MNHEY, CDR2 SVGAGI. CDR3 residues: CASSYAGLAGDTQYF. DNA for the CDR3: TGTGCCAGCAGTTACGCGGGACTAGCGGGAGATACGCAGTATTTT.

This clone was seen only once. The chain links TRBV9 to TRBJ1-4; no firm D call. V was clipped by 3 bases and J by 4 bases, with 16 bases between them. Per germline, CDR1 SGDLS and CDR2 YYNGEE. CDR3 length: 16 amino acids. Here the CDR3 reads CASSARAGSNNEKLFF. The DNA of the CDR3 is TGTGCCAGCAGCGCCCGGGCTGGCAGCAATAATGAAAAACTGTTTTTT. The whole variable domain, filled in from reference TRBV9 and TRBJ1-4, reads DSGVTQTPKHLITATGQRVTLRCSPRSGDLSVYWYQQSLDQGLQFLIQYYNGEERAKGNILERFSAQQFPDLHSELNLSSLELGDSALYFCASSARAGSNNEKLFFGSGTQLSVL.

The rearrangement uses TRBV5-8 and TRBJ2-7, with 10 bases fitting TRBD2. This CDR3 has 17 amino acids. The germline gives CDR1 SGHTS, CDR2 YDEGEE. Trimming cost V 1 base and J 5 bases; bases outside gene matches: 12. The CDR3 DNA sequence: TGTGCCAGCAGCTTGCGGCCCGACGCTAGCGGGAGCAACGAGCAGTACTTC. Protein product: CASSLRPDASGSNEQYF. The complete variable domain, with remaining parts taken from reference TRBV5-8 and TRBJ2-7, reads EAGVTQSPTHLIKTRGQQATLRCSPISGHTSVYWYQQALGLGLQFLLWYDEGEERNRGNFPPRFSGRQFPNYSSELNVNALELEDSALYLCASSLRPDASGSNEQYFGPGTRLTVT.

This rearrangement joins TRBV5-6 to TRBJ1-2; D ambiguous. V dropped 2 bases and J dropped 3 bases, with 17 bases sitting between them. Germline-derived CDR1 and CDR2 are SGHDT and YYEEEE. This CDR3 is built from 16 residues. This chain's CDR3 is CASSLGLRAVDYGYTF. The CDR3, as DNA: TGTGCCAGCAGCTTAGGATTGAGGGCTGTGGACTATGGCTACACCTTC.

This chain uses TRBV27 with TRBJ2-1; 11 bases match TRBD2. CDR3 size: 15 residues. J lost 7 bases, V lost 5 bases, and 7 bases had no gene match. Germline loops: CDR1 MNHEY, CDR2 SMNVEV (reference sequence). CDR3 DNA: TGTGCCAGCAGTCAACGACTAGCGGGGCCGAATGAGCAGTTCTTC. Amino acids: CASSQRLAGPNEQFF.

This clone has just one count. V is TRBV2 and J is TRBJ1-2; D gene unclear. The germline V and J ends were trimmed by 0 bases and 8 bases, with 4 bases remaining between them. Germline CDR1 and CDR2: SNHLY and FYNNEI. The CDR3 spans 11 residues. CDR3 loop: CASSEARGYTF. In nucleotides, the CDR3 is TGTGCCAGCAGTGAAGCGCGGGGCTACACCTTC.

This chain joins TRBV4-1 and TRBJ2-2; D is uncertain. This CDR3 has 13 residues. Trimming cost V 3 bases and J 8 bases, with 10 bases left between them. The germline V gene encodes CDR1 MGHRA and CDR2 YSYEKL. CDR3 residues: CASSQAYLGELFF. The CDR3 nucleotides read TGCGCCAGCAGCCAGGCATACTTAGGGGAGCTGTTTTTT.

CDR3 DNA: TGTGCCATCAGTGAGTCGAGGAGCTGTTGCGAGCAGTACTTC. Encoded protein: CAISESRSCCEQYF. V and J are TRBV10-3 and TRBJ2-7, with unresolved D. V gave up 0 bases and J gave up 6 bases, with 12 bases separating them. This CDR3 spans 14 amino acids. The germline CDR1 and CDR2 sequences are ENHRY and SYGVKD.

This rearrangement joins TRBV6-5 to TRBJ2-5; tentatively, D is TRBD1 (5 bases). V was trimmed by 2 bases and J by 1 base, leaving 14 bases between them. Germline V gene lookup returns CDR1 MNHEY and CDR2 SVGAGI. The length of the CDR3 is 16 residues. This chain's CDR3 is CASSYGSRALQETQYF. Written as DNA, the CDR3 is TGTGCCAGCAGTTACGGAAGCAGGGCCCTCCAAGAGACCCAGTACTTC.

The chain links TRBV27 to TRBJ1-5, with D possibly matching TRBD1 (5 bases). With 6 bases removed from V and 0 bases from J, the gap between germline ends came to 6 bases. This CDR3 is built from 13 residues. CDR1 MNHEY and CDR2 SMNVEV come from the germline V gene (reference sequence). In DNA form, the CDR3 reads TGTGCCAGCAGAAGGGGTAGCAATCAGCCCCAGCATTTT. It yields the protein CASRRGSNQPQHF.

The chain has TRBV7-3 and TRBJ2-5; possibly TRBD2 for D (7 bases). Germline V lookup: CDR1 SGHTA, CDR2 FQGTGA. The CDR3 is 15 amino acids. V lost 0 bases and J lost 5, with 13 bases in between. The CDR3 DNA reads as TGTGCCAGCAGCTTAACGGCGGGGGCCGGGGAGACCCAGTACTTC. It is translated as CASSLTAGAGETQYF.

The chain has TRBV19 and TRBJ1-2; 8 bases fit TRBD1. Trimming removed 5 bases from V and 7 bases from J; junction bases left unmatched: 9. Germline CDR1 reads LNHDA; CDR2 reads SQIVND (reference sequence). This CDR3 is built from 14 residues. The CDR3 DNA sequence: TGTGCCAGTAGTTCCGGACAGGGAAGGGTTGGCTACACCTTC. This encodes CASSSGQGRVGYTF.

This chain links TRBV27 with TRBJ2-1, with D possibly matching TRBD2 (6 bases). V was pared by 0 bases and J by 3 bases, with 12 bases between. Germline V gene data show CDR1 as MNHEY and CDR2 as SMNVEV (reference sequence). This CDR3 comprises 16 residues. Here the CDR3 DNA reads TGTGCCAGCAGTTTATCGGTAGCGGAAAACTACAATGAGCAGTTCTTC. Its protein is CASSLSVAENYNEQFF.

The chain's CDR3 is CASSPRLSGATYEQYF. For the CDR3, the DNA is TGTGCCAGCAGCCCCCGGCTTAGCGGGGCTACCTACGAGCAGTACTTC. V is TRBV11-2 and J is TRBJ2-7, with 8 bases aligning to TRBD2. Germline V gives CDR1 SGHAT, CDR2 FQNNGV. V lost 5 bases, J lost 2 bases, and 11 bases stayed unmatched. CDR3 size: 16 residues.